One T cell receptor beta chain is described in this entry. The specificity of this receptor is unknown. The DNA is omitted, as the CDR3 cannot be located on it reliably, and the CDR3 follows TCRdb's listing. The cohort was made up of approximately 670 healthy bone marrow donors. All cohort members were sampled while nominally healthy, although unrecorded immune exposures were likely present. The donor tested CMV seropositive, placing the donor among the 310 or so seropositive members of the cohort. A peripheral blood sample was collected from each donor, and TCR beta sequencing was performed on peripheral blood mononuclear cells. Genomic DNA extraction from the blood cell samples was performed with the Qiagen DNeasy Blood Extraction Kit. The data belong to a study of cytomegalovirus exposure and HLA in healthy donors (dated 2017 in TCRdb). With regard to the full study: According to an earlier analysis of a few hundred of the donors, roughly 180 million T cells yielded 117 million unique TCR beta sequences and 250 to 350 Gb of sequence data. An early release that covered roughly 600 HLA-typed donors contained about 300 gigabases of sequencing data and around 85 million unique TCR sequences. Typing coverage differed by locus: A, B, C, DRB1 and DQB1 were typed in roughly 629-630 donors, DQA1 in roughly 500, DPA1 in over 600, and DPB1 in just under 490. An earlier analysis of 587 of the donors used high-throughput TCR beta sequencing to judge whether each TCR beta V gene segment behaved as functional or pseudogenic. The study combined high-throughput TCR immunosequencing, statistical association of individual TCRs with disease status, and machine learning to predict cytomegalovirus infection status. Donor age, sex, ethnicity and CMV serostatus were compiled together with the repertoire data. Besides the first cohort of some 670 subjects, a separate validation cohort made up of 120 different subjects was used. Every repertoire in the discovery cohort had been generated on one and the same sequencing platform. In the later analysis, no new phenotypic data were used to find candidate immune exposures; instead, reliance was placed on TCR beta sequences and their occurrence across donors. Both class I and class II loci were covered by HLA typing, at four-digit resolution. The study profiled the T cell repertoires of 500 to 800 subjects by immunosequencing and related them to cytomegalovirus serostatus. The study aimed to test whether cataloging public T cell receptors could reveal signatures of past pathogen exposure. A later genetic analysis used genome-wide SNP genotypes for about 65% of the 666 donors, treating that subset as a discovery cohort. On average, 235,054 unique TCR beta nucleotide sequences were sequenced per donor among fewer than 500 genotyped donors of the cohort, with about 19% of those sequences being non-productive. A later analysis re-analyzed previously published TCR beta repertoires from 500 to 700 donors and added high-resolution HLA genotyping to study TCR occurrence patterns. Roughly 5 DR-DQ haplotypes were handled as single units for association and clustering because linkage in the cohort was strong. Among the roughly 390 genotyped donors, under 90% belonged to the genetic ancestry cluster associated with self-reported Caucasian donors.

General findings and caveats noted by the study authors: In a later analysis, the rate of TCR association differed among HLA loci, with DRB1 alleles having the most associated TCRs and HLA-C alleles having the fewest. A later genetic analysis associated a missense DCLRE1C variant with V-gene and J-gene trimming of TCR beta chains, and an independent cohort replicated the association. The cohort was sequenced for TCR beta chains only, and without alpha or paired-chain data the features that could be detected were limited. In a later genetic analysis, fewer N-insertions in productive TCRs were reported among donors in an Asian-associated ancestry cluster than the roughly 710-donor mean. When HLA alleles, especially DR and DQ, strongly co-occurred, TCR associations were difficult to assign to individual alleles. The earlier analysis of approximately 540 of the donors excluded about 16 rarely observed V segments, including chromosome 9 orphons, because counts were too low. The classifier was reported to diagnose cytomegalovirus status with high specificity and sensitivity in both the original and validation cohorts. The study gave a list of about 170 TCR beta chains associated with cytomegalovirus. In vitro tests confirmed that a few of the cytomegalovirus-associated TCR beta chains recognize cytomegalovirus antigens. The presence/absence analyses assumed that sequencing depth was roughly uniform across donors, and that assumption may not be true. A further reported finding was that TCR beta sequences accurately predicted the HLA-A and HLA-B alleles for most subjects in the first cohort. Immune exposure information for the cohort was limited to CMV serostatus. HLA typing was unavailable for some donors at each locus, so association tests used only the typed subset. Linkage disequilibrium might explain the correlated functional status among segregating V segments, but an unknown experimental factor could not be excluded. A group of highly shared sequence variants was considered likely to be a technical artifact of the sequencing pipeline. A later analysis reported that several top co-occurrence clusters appeared linked to parvovirus B19, influenza, CMV and Epstein-Barr virus. The authors suggested that the approach could potentially be generalized to other disease states and immunological phenotypes. Broadly in line with IMGT annotations, most TCR beta V segments showed up in productive rearrangements about 87% or about 30% of the time in an earlier analysis of some 590 of the donors. While some public TCRs were present in many individuals, most TCR sequences turned up only very rarely across donors. A later analysis found that most CMV-associated TCR beta chains appeared HLA-restricted, with HLA associations seemingly driven largely by CMV exposure. In a later analysis, HLA-associated TCR beta chains were found to be more clonally expanded and to have lower generation probabilities than equally common non-associated chains. At a false discovery rate of 0.05, a later analysis linked 16,951 TCR beta sequences to specific HLA alleles.

The library was produced with the immunoSEQ multiplex PCR assay. For the multiplex PCR, a mixture combining 60 forward primers for TCR Vbeta segments and 13 reverse primers for TCR Jbeta segments was used. A multiplex PCR assay on genomic DNA amplified the CDR3 region of rearranged TCR beta genes. The Illumina HiSeq System was used to sequence the amplified TCR beta libraries as 87-base-pair reads. The original methods were these. In a later analysis, tens of millions of unique TCR beta chains were counted across the 650 to 750 repertoires, and around 10 million of these chains were shared by at least two donors. Raw reads were error-corrected and collapsed into unique sequences by a nearest-neighbor algorithm in which closely related sequences were merged to remove PCR and sequencing errors. CDR3 sequences were aligned to IMGT reference sequences to assign V, D and J gene segments. For a sequence to be retained, a match of at least six nucleotides was required to both a V gene segment and a J gene segment. Rearrangements were called productive when the CDR3 lacked stop codons and stayed in frame with V and J; all others were non-productive. Following IMGT convention, CDR3 was defined as the stretch from the second conserved V-encoded cysteine up to the conserved J-encoded phenylalanine. In an earlier analysis of 587 of the donors, sequences lacking an unambiguous match to a single V gene segment were excluded. An earlier analysis of approximately 590 of the donors classified V segments as functional when productive rearrangements were above 56.7% and as segregating when the standard deviation between donors was above 5%. A statistical classification framework was developed to diagnose cytomegalovirus status using the catalog of TCR beta chain sequences. In a later analysis, TCR nucleotide sequences were compared against IMGT/GENE-DB human TR gene sequences so that V and J genes could be assigned. In a later analysis, CDR3 sequences and most-parsimonious VDJ recombination scenarios were assigned using the TCRdist pipeline. A later analysis defined each TCR beta chain by its CDR3 amino acid sequence plus V-gene family, and excluded reads lacking a unique V-gene family. In a later analysis, 500 to 650 highly shared, low-generation-probability nucleotide sequences were removed to address suspected cross-contamination and a sequencing artifact. For each public chain, a later analysis derived a clonal expansion index from normalized ranks of inferred template counts within each repertoire. A later analysis computed generation probabilities with a VDJ recombination model fitted to out-of-frame rearrangements, and checked the results against IGoR. In a later analysis, hypergeometric tests were used to score TCR-TCR, TCR-HLA and TCR-CMV co-occurrence, with a repertoire-size bias correction applied to TCR pairs. A later analysis estimated false discovery rates by permuting HLA or CMV assignments 20 times. In a later analysis, co-occurring TCRs were grouped using DBSCAN, and TCRdist sequence similarity was added for clustering within HLA-allele-positive subsets. Repertoires with fewer than 30,000 or more than 120,000 public chains, plus five repertoires with anomalous nucleotide sharing, were excluded from co-occurrence clustering. TCRdb's version of the immuneACCESS table is confined to in-frame rearrangements and falls short of the full clone set. An unresolved V gene accounts for under half of the shortfall where checked; the remainder is of unknown origin. V and J calls and clone size come straight from that table; D and trimming were deduced from the DNA. This sample lists about 120,000 clones; approximately 82% were detected once. Together, the top ten hold 20% of the sample.

Material: PBMCs. The TCR sequence derives from a man between 18 and 29 years old in good health and CMV-seropositive.

The CDR3 region reads CASSKGDVAGGANVLTF. The chain employs TRBV21-1 and TRBJ2-6; TRBD2 reflects the table's D call only, with no check against the DNA. TRBV21-1 is a pseudogene segment. From cysteine to phenylalanine, the CDR3 is 17 amino acids long.